These T cell receptor beta chains were read from a single sample in a study of T cell responses to AZD1222 COVID-19 vaccine. This table comes from immunoSEQ multiplex PCR, and its TCRdb copy is limited to in-frame clones, with some not included. Of 100,000 to 150,000 clones in the sample, approximately 88% were seen once. The specimen was peripheral blood, collected on day 0 of AZD1222 vaccination. The receptor set was obtained from an adult in good health. The CDR3 runs from the conserved cysteine through the conserved F or W. The D gene is left open where the match is weak. A clone size is listed for some rows: how often the clone was seen (once, few, many), or a class if it is expanded.

>TRBV6-5|TRBD1|.|TRBJ2-2
CASRRTGENTGELFF
TGTGCCAGCAGACGGACAGGGGAGAACACCGGGGAGCTGTTTTTT
>TRBV28|.|.|TRBJ2-7
CASSLTPPYEQYF
TGTGCCAGCAGTTTAACCCCACCGTACGAGCAGTACTTC
>TRBV3-1/TRBV3-2|.|.|TRBJ2-3
CASSQDDWTDTQYF
TGTGCCAGCAGCCAAGACGACTGGACAGATACGCAGTATTTT
>TRBV11-2|.|.|TRBJ2-3
CASSLGGMGGTDTQYF
TGTGCCAGCAGCTTAGGTGGAATGGGTGGCACAGATACGCAGTATTTT
>TRBV7-3|.|.|TRBJ1-5
CASSSQEGQPQHF
TGTGCCAGCAGCTCCCAGGAGGGACAGCCCCAGCATTTT
>TRBV19|TRBD2|.|TRBJ2-1
CASTEEGRRTTSGRGNEQFF
TGTGCCAGTACTGAGGAGGGACGGAGAACGACTAGCGGGAGGGGCAATGAGCAGTTCTTC
>TRBV7-2|.|.|TRBJ1-4
CASSSSGQGVEKLFF
TGTGCCAGCAGCTCATCAGGTCAGGGTGTTGAAAAACTGTTTTTT
>TRBV19|.|.|TRBJ2-3
CASSPEGFADTQYF
TGTGCCAGTAGTCCCGAGGGATTCGCAGATACGCAGTATTTT
>TRBV30|.|.|TRBJ2-2
CAWSLQGTGELFF
TGTGCCTGGAGTCTCCAGGGAACCGGGGAGCTGTTTTTT
>TRBV7-8|.|.|TRBJ1-6
CASSAGNSPLHF
TGTGCCAGCAGCGCGGGAAATTCACCCCTCCACTTT
>TRBV9|.|.|TRBJ1-2
CASSVGSGSYGYTF
TGTGCCAGCAGCGTAGGGTCAGGTAGCTATGGCTACACCTTC
>TRBV13|TRBD1|.|TRBJ1-1
CASSLGTGKTEAFF
TGTGCCAGCAGCTTGGGGACAGGGAAGACTGAAGCTTTCTTT
>TRBV27|.|few|TRBJ1-6
CASSQGRNSPLHF
TGTGCCAGCTCCCAGGGGCGGAATTCACCCCTCCACTTT
>TRBV5-8|.|few|TRBJ2-7
CASSPSGSHEQYF
TGTGCCAGCAGCCCCAGTGGTTCCCACGAGCAGTACTTC
>TRBV28|.|.|TRBJ1-3
CASRILPGTGGNTIYF
TGTGCCAGCAGGATTTTACCCGGGACCGGTGGAAACACCATATATTTT
>TRBV28|.|.|TRBJ1-1
CASSLGAPNTEAFF
TGTGCCAGCAGTTTAGGGGCGCCGAACACTGAAGCTTTCTTT
>TRBV5-5|.|.|TRBJ1-5
CASSLWGTNQPQHF
TGTGCCAGCAGCTTGTGGGGGACCAATCAGCCCCAGCATTTT
>TRBV29-1|TRBD1|.|TRBJ1-1
CSVQGPLNTEAFF
TGCAGCGTACAGGGGCCTTTGAACACTGAAGCTTTCTTT
>TRBV7-6|TRBD1|.|TRBJ2-7
CASSKRTGGSDEQYF
TGTGCCAGCAGCAAACGGACAGGGGGAAGCGACGAGCAGTACTTC
>TRBV5-1|TRBD2|.|TRBJ2-7
CASRELAGATIYEQYF
TGCGCCAGCAGGGAGCTAGCGGGGGCAACTATCTACGAGCAGTACTTC
>TRBV5-8|.|.|TRBJ1-1
CASSLQMNTEAFF
TGTGCCAGCAGCTTGCAGATGAACACTGAAGCTTTCTTT
>TRBV19|.|.|TRBJ2-6
CASSKGSGANVLTF
TGTGCCAGTAGTAAGGGCTCTGGGGCCAACGTCCTGACTTTC
>TRBV24-1|.|.|TRBJ1-1
CATSDLGEGNTEAFF
TGTGCCACCAGTGATCTGGGGGAAGGGAACACTGAAGCTTTCTTT
>TRBV13|TRBD1|.|TRBJ2-2
CASSSHPGQGVTGELFF
TGTGCCAGCAGCTCACACCCGGGACAGGGGGTAACCGGGGAGCTGTTTTTT
>TRBV5-1|.|.|TRBJ1-2
CASSLAGDVGYTF
TGCGCCAGCAGCTTGGCAGGGGATGTTGGCTACACCTTC
>TRBV28|.|.|TRBJ2-2
CASSLGDRIIGELFF
TGTGCCAGCAGTTTGGGAGACAGGATTATCGGGGAGCTGTTTTTT
>TRBV19|.|.|TRBJ1-6
CASTVNNSPLHF
TGTGCCAGTACGGTAAATAATTCACCCCTCCACTTT
>TRBV11-2|.|once|TRBJ2-2
CASSLGSGATGELFF
TGTGCCAGCAGCTTAGGGAGCGGAGCCACCGGGGAGCTGTTTTTT
>TRBV5-1|TRBD2|.|TRBJ2-7
CASSSVPAGKYEQYF
TGCGCCAGCAGCTCCGTGCCAGCGGGGAAGTACGAGCAGTACTTC
>TRBV7-2|.|few|TRBJ1-4
CASKSGYATNEKLFF
TGTGCCAGCAAGAGCGGATATGCAACTAATGAAAAACTGTTTTTT
>TRBV18|.|.|TRBJ1-2
CATSGFNYGYTF
TGTGCCACATCCGGATTTAACTATGGCTACACCTTC
>TRBV28|TRBD2|.|TRBJ2-7
CASRIAGDSYEQYF
TGTGCCAGCAGGATAGCGGGAGACTCCTACGAGCAGTACTTC
>TRBV6-2/TRBV6-3|.|.|TRBJ1-1
CASSYEDSLTEAFF
TGTGCCAGCAGTTATGAGGACTCCCTCACTGAAGCTTTCTTT
>TRBV10-1|.|.|TRBJ2-5
CASSVSMGGGKTQYF
TGCGCCAGCAGTGTCTCGATGGGTGGAGGAAAGACCCAGTACTTC
>TRBV28|.|.|TRBJ1-1
CASSLNEGNTEAFF
TGTGCCAGCAGTTTAAATGAGGGGAACACTGAAGCTTTCTTT
>TRBV18|.|.|TRBJ1-4
CASSPQKNEKLFF
TGTGCCAGCTCACCACAAAAGAATGAAAAACTGTTTTTT
>TRBV6-2/TRBV6-3|.|.|TRBJ1-5
CASSYNRYSNQPQHF
TGTGCCAGCAGTTACAACAGGTATAGCAATCAGCCCCAGCATTTT
>TRBV25-1|.|.|TRBJ1-1
CASSDLGVSKDTEAFF
TGTGCCAGCAGTGATTTGGGGGTCTCAAAGGACACTGAAGCTTTCTTT
>TRBV5-1|TRBD1|.|TRBJ2-1
CASSSLDRAPNEQFF
TGCGCCAGCAGCTCCCTGGACAGGGCCCCCAATGAGCAGTTCTTC
>TRBV12-5|.|.|TRBJ1-1
CASGPSFGSTEAFF
TGTGCTAGTGGTCCCAGTTTTGGGTCCACTGAAGCTTTCTTT
>TRBV29-1|.|.|TRBJ2-6
CSVAASGANVLTF
TGCAGCGTAGCAGCCTCTGGGGCCAACGTCCTGACTTTC
>TRBV5-4|.|.|TRBJ1-2
CASSLRGAGDGYTF
TGTGCCAGCAGCTTGAGGGGGGCAGGGGATGGCTACACCTTC